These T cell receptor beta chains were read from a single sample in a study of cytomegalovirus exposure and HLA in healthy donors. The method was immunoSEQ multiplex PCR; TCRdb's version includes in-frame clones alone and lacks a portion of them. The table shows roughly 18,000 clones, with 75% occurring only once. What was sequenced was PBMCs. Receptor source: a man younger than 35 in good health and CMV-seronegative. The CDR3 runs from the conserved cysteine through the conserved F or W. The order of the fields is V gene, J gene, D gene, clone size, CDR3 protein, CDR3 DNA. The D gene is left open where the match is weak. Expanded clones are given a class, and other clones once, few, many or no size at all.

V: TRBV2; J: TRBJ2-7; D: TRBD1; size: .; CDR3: CAGGQSVYEQYF; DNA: TGTGCCGGGGGACAGTCAGTGTACGAGCAGTACTTC
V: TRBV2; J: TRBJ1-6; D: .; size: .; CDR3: CASSRQGSYNSPLHF; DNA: TGTGCCAGCAGCCGCCAGGGGAGTTATAATTCACCCCTCCACTTT
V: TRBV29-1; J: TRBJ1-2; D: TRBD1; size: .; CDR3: CSVAGTGGFGYTF; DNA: TGCAGCGTTGCCGGGACAGGGGGCTTTGGCTACACCTTC
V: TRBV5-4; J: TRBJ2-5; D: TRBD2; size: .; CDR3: CASSLTSGHQETQYF; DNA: TGTGCCAGCAGCCTGACTAGCGGTCATCAAGAGACCCAGTACTTC
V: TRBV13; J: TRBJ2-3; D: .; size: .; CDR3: CASSLGRGSYSTDTQYF; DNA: TGTGCCAGCAGCTTAGGCCGGGGATCCTATTCTACAGATACGCAGTATTTT
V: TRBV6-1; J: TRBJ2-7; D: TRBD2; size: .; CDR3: CASIPRLATSYEQYF; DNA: TGTGCCAGCATCCCCCGACTAGCTACTTCCTACGAGCAGTACTTC
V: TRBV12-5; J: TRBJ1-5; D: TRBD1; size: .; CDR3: CASGSSDRDGQPQHF; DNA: TGTGCTAGTGGTTCCTCGGACAGGGATGGCCAGCCCCAGCATTTT
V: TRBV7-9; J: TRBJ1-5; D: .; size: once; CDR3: CASSRPGPINQPQHF; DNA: TGTGCCAGCAGCCGACCAGGGCCGATCAATCAGCCCCAGCATTTT
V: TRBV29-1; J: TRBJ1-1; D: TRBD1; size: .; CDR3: CSVEVTGEAEAFF; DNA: TGCAGCGTTGAAGTGACAGGGGAGGCTGAAGCTTTCTTT
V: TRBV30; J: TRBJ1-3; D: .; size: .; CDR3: CAWSVPSPGRSHF; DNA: TGTGCCTGGAGTGTACCCTCGCCAGGCCGATCCCATTTT
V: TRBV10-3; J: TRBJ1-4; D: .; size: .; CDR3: CAISEESEKLFF; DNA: TGTGCCATCAGTGAGGAGAGTGAAAAACTGTTTTTT
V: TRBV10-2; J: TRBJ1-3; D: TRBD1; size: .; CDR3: CASSGQGTDGNTIYF; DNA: TGCGCCAGCAGCGGACAGGGGACGGACGGAAACACCATATATTTT
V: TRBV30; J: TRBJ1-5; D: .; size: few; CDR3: CAWSSDSLNQPQHF; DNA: TGTGCCTGGAGTTCGGACAGCCTTAATCAGCCCCAGCATTTT
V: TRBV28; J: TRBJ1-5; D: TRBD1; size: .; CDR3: CASRRDRDNQPQHF; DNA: TGTGCCAGCAGGCGGGACAGGGATAATCAGCCCCAGCATTTT
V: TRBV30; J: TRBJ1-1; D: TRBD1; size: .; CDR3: CAWGQENTEAFF; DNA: TGTGCCTGGGGACAGGAGAACACTGAAGCTTTCTTT
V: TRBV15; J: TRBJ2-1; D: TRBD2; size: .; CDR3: CATSTMTGGAEQFF; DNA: TGTGCCACCAGCACCATGACGGGAGGCGCTGAGCAGTTCTTC
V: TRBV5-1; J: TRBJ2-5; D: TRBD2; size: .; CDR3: CASSLPPPGRAQETQYF; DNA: TGCGCCAGCAGCTTGCCGCCGCCAGGGAGGGCCCAAGAGACCCAGTACTTC
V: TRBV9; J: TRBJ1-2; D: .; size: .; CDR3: CASSVGVTDGYTF; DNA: TGTGCCAGCAGCGTCGGGGTGACGGATGGCTACACCTTC
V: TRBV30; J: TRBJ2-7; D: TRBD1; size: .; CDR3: CAWSPDRGHEQYF; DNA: TGTGCCTGGAGCCCCGACAGGGGCCACGAGCAGTACTTC
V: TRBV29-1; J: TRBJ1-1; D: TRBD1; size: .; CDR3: CSVEGQGYGAFF; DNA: TGCAGCGTTGAAGGACAGGGTTACGGAGCTTTCTTT
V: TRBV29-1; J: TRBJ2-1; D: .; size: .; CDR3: CSVERILDNEQFF; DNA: TGCAGCGTAGAGAGGATATTAGACAATGAGCAGTTCTTC
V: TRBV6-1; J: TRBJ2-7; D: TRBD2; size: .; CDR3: CASSRLAGEYEQYF; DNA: TGTGCCAGCAGTCGACTAGCGGGAGAATACGAGCAGTACTTC
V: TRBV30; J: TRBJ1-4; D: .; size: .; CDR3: CAWSNGANEKLFF; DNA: TGTGCCTGGAGTAACGGGGCTAATGAAAAACTGTTTTTT
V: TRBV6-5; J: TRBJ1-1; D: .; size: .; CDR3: CASSYSRGGNTEAFF; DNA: TGTGCCAGCAGTTACTCGCGGGGAGGAAACACTGAAGCTTTCTTT
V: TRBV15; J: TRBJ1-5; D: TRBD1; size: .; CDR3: CATSGRAGTGPQPQHF; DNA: TGTGCCACCAGCGGACGCGCCGGGACAGGGCCCCAGCCCCAGCATTTT
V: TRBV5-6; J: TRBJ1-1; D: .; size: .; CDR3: CASSLVPDTEAFF; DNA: TGTGCCAGCAGCTTGGTGCCAGACACTGAAGCTTTCTTT
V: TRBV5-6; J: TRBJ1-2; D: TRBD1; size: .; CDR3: CASSLKGTGKYGYTF; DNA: TGTGCCAGCAGCTTGAAGGGGACAGGGAAGTATGGCTACACCTTC
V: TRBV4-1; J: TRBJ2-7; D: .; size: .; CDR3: CASSQGNEQYF; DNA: TGCGCCAGCAGCCAAGGTAACGAGCAGTACTTC
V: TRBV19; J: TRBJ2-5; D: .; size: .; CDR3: CASSSGTQETQYF; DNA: TGTGCCAGTAGTAGCGGGACCCAAGAGACCCAGTACTTC
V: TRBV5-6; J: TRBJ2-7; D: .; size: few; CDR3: CASSGGYYEQYF; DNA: TGTGCCAGCAGCGGAGGATATTACGAGCAGTACTTC
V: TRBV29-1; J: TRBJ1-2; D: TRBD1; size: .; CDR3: CSGGTAYGYTF; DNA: TGCAGCGGGGGGACAGCCTATGGCTACACCTTC
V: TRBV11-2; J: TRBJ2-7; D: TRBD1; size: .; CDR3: CASSRWTGPTYEQYF; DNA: TGTGCCAGCAGTCGGTGGACAGGTCCTACCTACGAGCAGTACTTC
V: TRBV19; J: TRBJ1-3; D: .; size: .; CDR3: CASSTGYSGNTIYF; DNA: TGTGCCAGTAGCACAGGGTACTCTGGAAACACCATATATTTT
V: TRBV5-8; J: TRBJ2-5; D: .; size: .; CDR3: CASSSALAQYF; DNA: TGTGCCAGCAGTAGTGCGTTGGCCCAGTACTTC
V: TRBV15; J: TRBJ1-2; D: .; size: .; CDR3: CATSRDMAAEDYTF; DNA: TGTGCCACCAGCAGAGATATGGCGGCGGAGGACTACACCTTC
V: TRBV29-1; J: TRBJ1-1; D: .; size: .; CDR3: CSVEIGGTATEAFF; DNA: TGCAGCGTTGAGATCGGGGGTACGGCCACTGAAGCTTTCTTT
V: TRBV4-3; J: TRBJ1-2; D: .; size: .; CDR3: CASSHSHRENYGYTF; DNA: TGCGCCAGCAGCCACTCCCACAGGGAGAACTATGGCTACACCTTC
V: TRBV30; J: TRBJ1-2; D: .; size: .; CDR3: CAWSVLPYGYTF; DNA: TGTGCCTGGAGTGTACTTCCCTATGGCTACACCTTC
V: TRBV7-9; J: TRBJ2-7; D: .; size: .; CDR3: CASSLVPGGHEQYF; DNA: TGTGCCAGCAGCTTAGTACCCGGGGGACACGAGCAGTACTTC
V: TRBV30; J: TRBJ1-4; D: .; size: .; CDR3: CAWYRATNEKLFF; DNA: TGTGCCTGGTACAGAGCAACTAATGAAAAACTGTTTTTT
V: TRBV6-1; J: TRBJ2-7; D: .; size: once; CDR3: CASKTTLWSYEQYF; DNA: TGTGCCAGCAAGACGACCCTTTGGAGCTACGAGCAGTACTTC
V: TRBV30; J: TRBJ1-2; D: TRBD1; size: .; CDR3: CAWTLPDRNYGYTF; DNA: TGTGCCTGGACCCTCCCGGACAGGAATTATGGCTACACCTTC